This T cell receptor (beta chain) was observed in a study of T cells in Graves' hyperthyroidism and ophthalmopathy. Amplification targeted TCR beta CDR3 regions from RNA transcripts. The TCR CDR3 first-round RT-PCR relied on the HTBI primer set. TCRdb ran MiXCR on the multiplex PCR reads and lists one entry per CDR3 protein. The profile covers around 600,000 distinct CDR3 sequences, with 45% appearing a single time and under 8.5% taken by the ten largest. Researchers barred patients who had uncontrolled infection, other autoimmune disease, pregnancy or lactation. Germline CDR1 is SQVTM and CDR2 is ANQGSEA. V lost 8 bases, J lost 0 bases, and 10 bases lay in between. The CDR3 loop spans 12 amino acids. On this clonotype: No antigen is known for it.

Study results and caveats: Within blood appeared most thyroid clonotypes that had expanded above 0.001. Ophthalmopathy and stable hyperthyroidism were told apart by a 13 V-J model.

The sequence derives from an adult man with Graves' disease, either hyperthyroidism or ophthalmopathy (not recorded which). The sample taken for sequencing was peripheral blood or thyroid tissue (not recorded which). V and J are TRBV29-1 and TRBJ1-2; D remains ambiguous. CDR3 sequence reads: CSLERTNYGYTF. The CDR3 coding sequence is TGCAGCTTAGAGAGGACTAACTATGGCTACACCTTC.